This TCR beta chain was obtained from a study of OX40 agonist ivuxolimab in advanced cancers. Study background: Patients receiving dose escalation had hepatocellular carcinoma, melanoma, renal cell or head and neck cancer. With a range of roughly 23 to 85, age averaged about 58 years, and around 80% were male. Study outcomes and limitations: Mean expanded clone counts were higher in CD8+ than CD4+ T cells.

As concerns this clone: The antigen is unknown.

V was cut by 2 bases and J by 7 bases, with 12 bases left in between. Germline CDR1 reads ENHRY; CDR2 reads SYGVKD. The CDR3 is 13 residues long. Here immunoSEQ multiplex PCR was the method, and the copy in TCRdb shows in-frame clones only, minus some. The table shows 50,000 or so clones, with 85% to 95% occurring only once. Drawing of blood for sampling happened at baseline, at cycle 4 day 1, and at cycle 7 day 1. This clonotype originated in an adult with an advanced solid tumor such as melanoma, head and neck, liver or kidney cancer. The specimen was CD4+ or CD8+ T cells sorted from blood, collected in a trial of the OX40 agonist ivuxolimab. The genes are TRBV10-3 and TRBJ2-7; D gene ambiguous. The CDR3 sequence: CAISELFAREQYF. The CDR3 nucleotides read TGTGCCATCAGTGAGCTTTTTGCTCGGGAGCAGTACTTC.